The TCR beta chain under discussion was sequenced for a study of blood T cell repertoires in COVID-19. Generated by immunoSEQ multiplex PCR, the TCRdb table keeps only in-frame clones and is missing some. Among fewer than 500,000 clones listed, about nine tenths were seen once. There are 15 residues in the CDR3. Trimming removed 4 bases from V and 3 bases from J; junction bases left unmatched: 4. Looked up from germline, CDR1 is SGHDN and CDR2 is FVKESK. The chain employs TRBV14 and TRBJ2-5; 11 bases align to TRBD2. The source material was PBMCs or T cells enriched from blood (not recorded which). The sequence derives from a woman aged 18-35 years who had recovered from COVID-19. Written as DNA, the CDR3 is TGTGCCAGCAGCCCCCTACTAGCGGGGGAAGAGACCCAGTACTTC. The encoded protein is CASSPLLAGEETQYF. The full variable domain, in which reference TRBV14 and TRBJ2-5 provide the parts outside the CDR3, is EAGVTQFPSHSVIEKGQTVTLRCDPISGHDNLYWYRRVMGKEIKFLLHFVKESKQDESGMPNNRFLAERTGGTYSTLKVQPAELEDSGVYFCASSPLLAGEETQYFGPGTRLLVL.